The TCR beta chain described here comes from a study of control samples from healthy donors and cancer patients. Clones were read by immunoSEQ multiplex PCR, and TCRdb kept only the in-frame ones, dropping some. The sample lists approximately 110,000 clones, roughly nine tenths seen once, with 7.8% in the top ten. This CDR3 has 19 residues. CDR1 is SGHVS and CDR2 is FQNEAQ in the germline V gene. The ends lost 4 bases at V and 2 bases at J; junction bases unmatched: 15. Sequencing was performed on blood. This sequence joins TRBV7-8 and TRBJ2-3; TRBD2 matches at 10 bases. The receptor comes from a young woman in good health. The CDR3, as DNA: TGTGCCAGCAGCTCTAAACTAGCGGGACAACTGGCGACCACAGATACGCAGTATTTT. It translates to CASSSKLAGQLATTDTQYF.